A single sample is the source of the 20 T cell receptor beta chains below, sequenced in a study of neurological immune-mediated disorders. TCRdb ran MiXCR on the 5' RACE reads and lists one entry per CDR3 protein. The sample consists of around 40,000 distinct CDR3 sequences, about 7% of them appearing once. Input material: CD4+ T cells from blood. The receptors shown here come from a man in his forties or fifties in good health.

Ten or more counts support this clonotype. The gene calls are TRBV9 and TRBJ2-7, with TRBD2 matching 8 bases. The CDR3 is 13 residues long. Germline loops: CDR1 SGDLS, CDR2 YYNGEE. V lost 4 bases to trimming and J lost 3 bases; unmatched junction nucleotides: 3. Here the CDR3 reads CASSSREGYEQYF. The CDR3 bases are TGTGCCAGCAGCTCCCGGGAGGGCTACGAGCAGTACTTC. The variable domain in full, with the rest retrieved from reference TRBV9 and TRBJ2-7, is DSGVTQTPKHLITATGQRVTLRCSPRSGDLSVYWYQQSLDQGLQFLIQYYNGEERAKGNILERFSAQQFPDLHSELNLSSLELGDSALYFCASSSREGYEQYFGPGTRLTVT.

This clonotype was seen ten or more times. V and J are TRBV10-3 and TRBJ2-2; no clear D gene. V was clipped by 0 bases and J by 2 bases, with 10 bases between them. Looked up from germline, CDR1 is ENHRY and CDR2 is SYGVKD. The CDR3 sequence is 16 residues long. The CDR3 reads CAISESGTINTGELFF. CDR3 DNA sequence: TGTGCCATCAGTGAGTCGGGAACGATCAACACCGGGGAGCTGTTTTTT.

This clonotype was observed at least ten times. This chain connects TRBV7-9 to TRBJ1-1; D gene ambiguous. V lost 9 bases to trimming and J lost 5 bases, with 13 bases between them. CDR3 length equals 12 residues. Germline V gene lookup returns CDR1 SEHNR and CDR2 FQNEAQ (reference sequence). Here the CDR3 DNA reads TGTGCCAGAGAAACCGTGGAGACTGAAGCTTTCTTT. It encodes CARETVETEAFF.

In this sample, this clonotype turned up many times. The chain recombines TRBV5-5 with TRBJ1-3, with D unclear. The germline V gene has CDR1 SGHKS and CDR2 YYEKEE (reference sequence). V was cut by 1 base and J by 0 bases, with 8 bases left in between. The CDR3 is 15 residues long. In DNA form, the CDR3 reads TGTGCCAGCAGCTTGAGTTCCTTCTCTGGAAACACCATATATTTT. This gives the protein CASSLSSFSGNTIYF.

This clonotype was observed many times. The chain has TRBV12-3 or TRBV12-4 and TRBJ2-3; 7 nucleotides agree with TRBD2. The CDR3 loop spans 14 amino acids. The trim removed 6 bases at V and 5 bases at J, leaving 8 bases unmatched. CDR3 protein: CASSRTSIGDTQYF. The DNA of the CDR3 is TGTGCCAGCAGCCGGACTAGTATTGGAGATACGCAGTATTTT.

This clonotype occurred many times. The CDR3, as DNA: TGCAGTGCTAGACGACAGGGGGCACACTATGGCTACACCTTC. Translation gives CSARRQGAHYGYTF. The rearrangement uses TRBV20-1 and TRBJ1-2; 10 bases are a match to TRBD1. The germline gives CDR1 DFQATT, CDR2 SNEGSKA (reference sequence). V was pared by 2 bases and J by 3 bases, with 3 bases of the junction left unmatched. The CDR3 contains 14 residues.

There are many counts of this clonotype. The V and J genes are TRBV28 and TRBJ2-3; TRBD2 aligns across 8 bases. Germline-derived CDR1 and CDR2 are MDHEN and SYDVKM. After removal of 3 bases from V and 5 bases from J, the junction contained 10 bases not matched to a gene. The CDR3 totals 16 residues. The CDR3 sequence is CASSFTKREIVDTQYF. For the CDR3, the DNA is TGTGCCAGCAGTTTTACAAAGCGGGAGATTGTAGATACGCAGTATTTT.

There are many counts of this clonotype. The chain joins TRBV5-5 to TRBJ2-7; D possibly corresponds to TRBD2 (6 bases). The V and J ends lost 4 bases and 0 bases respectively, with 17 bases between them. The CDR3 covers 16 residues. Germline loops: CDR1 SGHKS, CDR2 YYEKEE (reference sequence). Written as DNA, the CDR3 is TGTGCCAGCAGCCCACCGGGCGGGGTCATCTCCTACGAGCAGTACTTC. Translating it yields CASSPPGGVISYEQYF.

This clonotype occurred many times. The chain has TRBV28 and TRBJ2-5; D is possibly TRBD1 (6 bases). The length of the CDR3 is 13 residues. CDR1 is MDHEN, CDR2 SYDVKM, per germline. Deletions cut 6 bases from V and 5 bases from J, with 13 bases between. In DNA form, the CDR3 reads TGTGCCAGCAGGGGGTCAGGGGTGGAGACCCAGTACTTC. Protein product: CASRGSGVETQYF.

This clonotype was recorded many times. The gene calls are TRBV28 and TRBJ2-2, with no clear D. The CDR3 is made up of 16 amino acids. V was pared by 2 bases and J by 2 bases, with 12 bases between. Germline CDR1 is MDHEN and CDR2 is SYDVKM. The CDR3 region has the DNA TGTGCCAGCAGTTTAGCCGGAACCTTAAACACCGGGGAGCTGTTTTTT. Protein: CASSLAGTLNTGELFF.

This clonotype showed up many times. The CDR3: CASSPGLARSDTQYF. The DNA for the CDR3 is TGTGCCAGCAGCCCTGGACTGGCGAGGTCAGATACGCAGTATTTT. V and J are TRBV7-6 and TRBJ2-3, with a tentative D call TRBD2 (5 bases). Looked up from germline, CDR1 is SGHVS and CDR2 is FNYEAQ. Trimming stripped 5 bases from V and 4 bases from J, with 16 bases between. This CDR3 is 15 amino acids long. The entire variable domain, with the rest obtained from reference TRBV7-6 and TRBJ2-3, is as follows: GAGVSQSPRYKVTKRGQDVALRCDPISGHVSLYWYRQALGQGPEFLTYFNYEAQQDKSGLPNDRFSAERPEGSISTLTIQRTEQRDSAMYRCASSPGLARSDTQYFGPGTRLTVL.

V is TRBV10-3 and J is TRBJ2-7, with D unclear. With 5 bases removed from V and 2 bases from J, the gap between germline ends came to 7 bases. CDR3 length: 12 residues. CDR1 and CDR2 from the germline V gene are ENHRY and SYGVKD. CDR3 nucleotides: TGTGCCATCAGTCCAGCAACCTACGAGCAGTACTTC. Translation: CAISPATYEQYF.

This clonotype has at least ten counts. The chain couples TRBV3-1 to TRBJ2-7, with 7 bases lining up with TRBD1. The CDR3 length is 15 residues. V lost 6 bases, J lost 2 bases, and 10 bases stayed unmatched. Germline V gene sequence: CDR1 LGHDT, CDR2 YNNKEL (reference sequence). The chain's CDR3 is CASSRDRQFPYEQYF. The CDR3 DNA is TGTGCCAGCAGTCGGGACAGACAGTTTCCCTACGAGCAGTACTTC.

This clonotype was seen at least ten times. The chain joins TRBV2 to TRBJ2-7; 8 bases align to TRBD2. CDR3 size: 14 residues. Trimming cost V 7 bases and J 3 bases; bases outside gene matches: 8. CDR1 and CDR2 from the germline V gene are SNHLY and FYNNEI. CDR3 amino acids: CASKAGEINYEQYF. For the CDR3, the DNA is TGTGCCAGCAAAGCGGGGGAGATTAACTACGAGCAGTACTTC.

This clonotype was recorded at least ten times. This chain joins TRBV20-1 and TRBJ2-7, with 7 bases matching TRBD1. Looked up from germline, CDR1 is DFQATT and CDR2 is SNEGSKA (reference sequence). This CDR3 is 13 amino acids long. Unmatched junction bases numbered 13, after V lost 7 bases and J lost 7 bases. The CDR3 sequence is CSGIVPGTEEQYF. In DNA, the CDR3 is TGCAGTGGAATAGTTCCCGGGACAGAGGAGCAGTACTTC.

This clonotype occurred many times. The CDR3 loop reads CASSLGPQREAFF. The CDR3 DNA sequence: TGTGCCAGCAGCTTGGGGCCCCAGAGGGAAGCTTTCTTT. The chain employs TRBV11-3 and TRBJ1-1; the D gene is possibly TRBD1 (5 bases). There are 13 residues in the CDR3. CDR1 and CDR2 from the germline V gene are SGHNT and YENEEA. V shed 3 bases and J shed 8 bases, with 13 bases lying between them.

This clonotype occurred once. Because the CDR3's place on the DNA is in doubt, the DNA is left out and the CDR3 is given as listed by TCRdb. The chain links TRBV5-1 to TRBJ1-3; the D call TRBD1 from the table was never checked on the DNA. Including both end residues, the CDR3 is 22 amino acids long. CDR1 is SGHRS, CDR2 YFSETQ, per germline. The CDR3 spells CASSFYICSARDLRGLMDTIYF.

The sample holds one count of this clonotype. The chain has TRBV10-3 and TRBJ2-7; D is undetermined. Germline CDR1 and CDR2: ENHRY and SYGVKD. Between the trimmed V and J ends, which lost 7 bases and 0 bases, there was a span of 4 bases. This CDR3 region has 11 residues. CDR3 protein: CAIMGSYEQYF. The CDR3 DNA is TGTGCCATCATGGGCTCCTACGAGCAGTACTTC.

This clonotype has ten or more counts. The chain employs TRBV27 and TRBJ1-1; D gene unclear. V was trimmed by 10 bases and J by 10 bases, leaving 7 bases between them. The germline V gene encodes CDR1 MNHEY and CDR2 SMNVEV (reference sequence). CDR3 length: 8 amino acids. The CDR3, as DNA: TGTGCCACCAGGCTAGCTTTCTTT. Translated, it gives CATRLAFF.

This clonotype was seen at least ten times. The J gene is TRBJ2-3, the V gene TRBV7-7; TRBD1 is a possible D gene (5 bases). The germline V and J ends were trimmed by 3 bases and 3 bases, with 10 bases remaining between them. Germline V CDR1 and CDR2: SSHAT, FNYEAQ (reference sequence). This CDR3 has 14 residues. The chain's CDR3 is CASSLGRRTDTQYF. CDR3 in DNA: TGTGCCAGCAGCTTGGGGCGGCGGACAGATACGCAGTATTTT. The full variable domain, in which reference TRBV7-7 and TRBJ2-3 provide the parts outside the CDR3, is GAGVSQSPRYKVTKRGQDVTLRCDPISSHATLYWYQQALGQGPEFLTYFNYEAQPDKSGLPSDRFSAERPEGSISTLTIQRTEQRDSAMYRCASSLGRRTDTQYFGPGTRLTVL.